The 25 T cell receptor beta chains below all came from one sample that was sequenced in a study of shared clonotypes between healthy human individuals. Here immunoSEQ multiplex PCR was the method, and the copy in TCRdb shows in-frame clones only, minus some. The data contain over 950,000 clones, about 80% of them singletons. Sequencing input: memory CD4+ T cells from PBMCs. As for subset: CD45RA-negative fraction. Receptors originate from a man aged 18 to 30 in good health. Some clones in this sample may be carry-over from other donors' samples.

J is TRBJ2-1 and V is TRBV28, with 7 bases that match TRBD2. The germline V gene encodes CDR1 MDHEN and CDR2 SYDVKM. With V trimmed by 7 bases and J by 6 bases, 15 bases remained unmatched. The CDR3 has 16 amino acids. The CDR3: CASTRPLGGSSNEQFF. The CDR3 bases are TGTGCCAGCACCCGCCCCTTGGGCGGGAGCTCCAATGAGCAGTTCTTC.

The CDR3 DNA reads as TGTGCCAGCAAGCGGGTTCTTCGGCACGAGCAGTACTTC. It encodes CASKRVLRHEQYF. The chain employs TRBV27 and TRBJ2-7; tentatively, D is TRBD2 (6 bases). The CDR3 totals 13 residues. Trimming pared 7 bases from V and 5 bases from J, leaving 15 bases between. Germline V gene data show CDR1 as MNHEY and CDR2 as SMNVEV (reference sequence).

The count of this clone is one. CDR3 amino acids: CASSLEGQGYYGYTF. CDR3 coding DNA: TGCGCCAGCAGCTTGGAGGGACAGGGGTACTATGGCTACACCTTC. This chain connects TRBV5-1 to TRBJ1-2; 10 nucleotides match TRBD1. CDR3 length: 15 amino acids. Per germline, CDR1 SGHRS and CDR2 YFSETQ. The V and J ends lost 0 bases and 3 bases, in that order; junction bases with no gene match: 2.

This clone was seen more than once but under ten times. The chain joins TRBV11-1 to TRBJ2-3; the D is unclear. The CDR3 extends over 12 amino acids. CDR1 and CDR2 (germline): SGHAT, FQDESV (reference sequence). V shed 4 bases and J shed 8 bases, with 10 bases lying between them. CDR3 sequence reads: CASSSHLVTQYF. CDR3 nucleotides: TGTGCCAGCAGCTCCCACCTCGTTACGCAGTATTTT.

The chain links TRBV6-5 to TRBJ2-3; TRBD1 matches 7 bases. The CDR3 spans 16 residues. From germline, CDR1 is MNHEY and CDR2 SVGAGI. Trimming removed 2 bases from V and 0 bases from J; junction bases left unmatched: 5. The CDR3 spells CASSYRGRASTDTQYF. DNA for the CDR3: TGTGCCAGCAGTTACAGGGGGCGAGCTAGCACAGATACGCAGTATTTT.

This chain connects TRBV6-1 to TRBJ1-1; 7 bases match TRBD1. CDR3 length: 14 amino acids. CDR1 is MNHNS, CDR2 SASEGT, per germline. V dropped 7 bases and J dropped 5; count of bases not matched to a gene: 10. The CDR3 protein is CASKLDRVGTEAFF. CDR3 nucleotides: TGTGCCAGCAAACTCGACAGGGTCGGAACTGAAGCTTTCTTT.

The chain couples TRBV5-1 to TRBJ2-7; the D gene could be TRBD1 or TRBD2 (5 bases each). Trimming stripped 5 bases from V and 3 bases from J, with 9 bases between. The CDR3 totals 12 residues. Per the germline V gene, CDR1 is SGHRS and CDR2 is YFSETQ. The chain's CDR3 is CASRRDGYEQYF. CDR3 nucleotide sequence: TGCGCCAGCAGGAGGGACGGCTACGAGCAGTACTTC.

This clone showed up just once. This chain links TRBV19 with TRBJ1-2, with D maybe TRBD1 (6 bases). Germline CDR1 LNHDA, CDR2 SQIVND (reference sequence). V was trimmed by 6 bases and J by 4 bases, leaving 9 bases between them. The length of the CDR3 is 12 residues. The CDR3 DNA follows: TGTGCCAGTAGGGACAGCCCCTATGGCTACACCTTC. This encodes CASRDSPYGYTF.

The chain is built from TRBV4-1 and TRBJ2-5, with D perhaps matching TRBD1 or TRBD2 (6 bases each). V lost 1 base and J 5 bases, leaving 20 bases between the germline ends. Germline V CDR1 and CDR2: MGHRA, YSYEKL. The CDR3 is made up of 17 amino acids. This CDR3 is CASSQGFGGRGGETQYF. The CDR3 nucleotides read TGCGCCAGCAGCCAAGGTTTTGGCGGGCGAGGGGGGGAGACCCAGTACTTC.

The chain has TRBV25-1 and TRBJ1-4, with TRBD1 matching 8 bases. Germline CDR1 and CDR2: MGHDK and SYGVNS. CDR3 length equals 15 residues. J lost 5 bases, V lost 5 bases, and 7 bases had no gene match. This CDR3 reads CASSKRQGINEKLFF. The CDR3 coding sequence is TGTGCCAGCAGTAAAAGACAGGGGATAAATGAAAAACTGTTTTTT. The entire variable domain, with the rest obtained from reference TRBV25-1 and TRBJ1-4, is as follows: EADIYQTPRYLVIGTGKKITLECSQTMGHDKMYWYQQDPGMELHLIHYSYGVNSTEKGDLSSESTVSRIRTEHFPLTLESARPSHTSQYLCASSKRQGINEKLFFGSGTQLSVL.

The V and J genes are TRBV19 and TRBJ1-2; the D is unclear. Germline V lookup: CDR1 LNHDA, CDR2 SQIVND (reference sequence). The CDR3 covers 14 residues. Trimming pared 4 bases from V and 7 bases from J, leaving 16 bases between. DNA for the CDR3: TGTGCCAGTAGTAGTATCGAAGGGTTTAGTGGCTACACCTTC. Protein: CASSSIEGFSGYTF.

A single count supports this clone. CDR3 nucleotides: TGTGCCAGTAGTATAGAGGGATTCAATGAAAAACTGTTTTTT. Encoded protein: CASSIEGFNEKLFF. This sequence joins TRBV19 and TRBJ1-4; D not certain. V gave up 0 bases and J gave up 5 bases, with 7 bases separating them. Germline V gene sequence: CDR1 LNHDA, CDR2 SQIVND (reference sequence). The length of the CDR3 is 14 residues.

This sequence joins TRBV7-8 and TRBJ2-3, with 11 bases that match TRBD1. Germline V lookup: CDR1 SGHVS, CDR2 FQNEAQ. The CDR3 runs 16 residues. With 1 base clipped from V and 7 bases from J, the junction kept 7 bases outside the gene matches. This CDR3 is CASSLEGTGGANTQYF. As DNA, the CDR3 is TGTGCCAGCAGCTTAGAGGGGACAGGGGGAGCGAATACGCAGTATTTT.

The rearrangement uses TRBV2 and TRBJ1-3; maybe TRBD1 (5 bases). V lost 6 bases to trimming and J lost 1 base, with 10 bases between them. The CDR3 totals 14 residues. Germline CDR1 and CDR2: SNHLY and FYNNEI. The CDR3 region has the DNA TGTGCCAGCAGGGGGGATGTTTCTGGAAACACCATATATTTT. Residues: CASRGDVSGNTIYF.

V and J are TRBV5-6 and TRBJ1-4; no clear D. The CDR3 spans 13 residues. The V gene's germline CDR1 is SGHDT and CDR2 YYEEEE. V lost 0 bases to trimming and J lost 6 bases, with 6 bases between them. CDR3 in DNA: TGTGCCAGCAGCTTGGAAAGGGATGAAAAACTGTTTTTT. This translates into CASSLERDEKLFF.

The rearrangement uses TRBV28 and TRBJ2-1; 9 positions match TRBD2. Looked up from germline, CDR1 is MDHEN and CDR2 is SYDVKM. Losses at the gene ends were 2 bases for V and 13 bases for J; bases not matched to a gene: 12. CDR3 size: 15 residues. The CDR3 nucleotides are TGTGCCAGCAGTTTAGTCATTGGGCTAGCGGGATATCAGTTCTTC. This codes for CASSLVIGLAGYQFF.

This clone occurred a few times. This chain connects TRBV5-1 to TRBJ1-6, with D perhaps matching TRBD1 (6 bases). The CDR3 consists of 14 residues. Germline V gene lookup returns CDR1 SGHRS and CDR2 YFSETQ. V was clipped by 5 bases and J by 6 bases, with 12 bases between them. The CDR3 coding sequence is TGCGCCAGCAGACCCGGACAGAGTAATTCACCCCTCCACTTT. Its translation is CASRPGQSNSPLHF. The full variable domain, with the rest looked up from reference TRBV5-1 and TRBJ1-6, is KAGVTQTPRYLIKTRGQQVTLSCSPISGHRSVSWYQQTPGQGLQFLFEYFSETQRNKGNFPGRFSGRQFSNSRSEMNVSTLELGDSALYLCASRPGQSNSPLHFGNGTRLTVT.

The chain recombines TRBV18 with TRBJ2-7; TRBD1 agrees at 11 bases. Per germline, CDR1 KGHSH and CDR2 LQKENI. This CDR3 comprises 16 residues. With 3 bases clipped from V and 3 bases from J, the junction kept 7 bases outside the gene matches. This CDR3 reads CASSPGIGTGGYEQYF. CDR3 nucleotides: TGTGCCAGCTCACCCGGTATCGGGACAGGGGGCTACGAGCAGTACTTC.

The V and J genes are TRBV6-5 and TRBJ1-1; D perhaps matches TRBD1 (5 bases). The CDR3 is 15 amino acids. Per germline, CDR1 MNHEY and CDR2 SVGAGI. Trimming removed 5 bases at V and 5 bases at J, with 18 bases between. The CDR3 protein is CASSPRGHLRTEAFF. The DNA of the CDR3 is TGTGCCAGCAGTCCGAGAGGACATTTGCGGACTGAAGCTTTCTTT.

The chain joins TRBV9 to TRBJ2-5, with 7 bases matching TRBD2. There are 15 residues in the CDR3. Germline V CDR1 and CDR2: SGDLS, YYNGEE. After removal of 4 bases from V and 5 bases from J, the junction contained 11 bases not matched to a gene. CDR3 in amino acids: CASSPEVGGLETQYF. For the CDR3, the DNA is TGTGCCAGCAGCCCCGAGGTGGGAGGGCTTGAGACCCAGTACTTC.

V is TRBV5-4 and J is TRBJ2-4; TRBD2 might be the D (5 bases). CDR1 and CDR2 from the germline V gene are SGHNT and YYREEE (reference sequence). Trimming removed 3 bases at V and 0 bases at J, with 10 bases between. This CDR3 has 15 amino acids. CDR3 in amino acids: CASSSPGLAKNIQYF. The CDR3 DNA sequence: TGTGCCAGCAGCTCCCCAGGACTAGCCAAAAACATTCAGTACTTC.

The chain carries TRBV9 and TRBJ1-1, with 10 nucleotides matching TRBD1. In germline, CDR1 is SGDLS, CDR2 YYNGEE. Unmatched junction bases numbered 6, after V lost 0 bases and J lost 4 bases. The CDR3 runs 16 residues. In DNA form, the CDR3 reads TGTGCCAGCAGCGTAGGGGGTGGGGACAGGGGCACTGAAGCTTTCTTT. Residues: CASSVGGGDRGTEAFF.

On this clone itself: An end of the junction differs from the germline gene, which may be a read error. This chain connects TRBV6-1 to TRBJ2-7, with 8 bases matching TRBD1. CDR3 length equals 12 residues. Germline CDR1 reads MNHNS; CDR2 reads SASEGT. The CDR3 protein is CASSEIRTGWDF. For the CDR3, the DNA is TGTGCCAGCAGTGAAATTAGGACAGGGTGGGACTTC.

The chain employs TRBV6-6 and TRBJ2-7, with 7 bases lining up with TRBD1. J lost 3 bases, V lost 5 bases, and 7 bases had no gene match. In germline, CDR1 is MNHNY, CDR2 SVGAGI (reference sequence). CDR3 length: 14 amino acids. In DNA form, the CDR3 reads TGTGCCAGCAGTACCGGGACAGCGAACTACGAGCAGTACTTC. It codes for CASSTGTANYEQYF.

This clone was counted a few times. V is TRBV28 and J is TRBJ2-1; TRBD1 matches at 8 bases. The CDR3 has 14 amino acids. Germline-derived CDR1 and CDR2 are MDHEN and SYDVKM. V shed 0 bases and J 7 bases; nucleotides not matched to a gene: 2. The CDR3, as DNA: TGTGCCAGCAGTTTATGGGACAGGGAAAATGAGCAGTTCTTC. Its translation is CASSLWDRENEQFF. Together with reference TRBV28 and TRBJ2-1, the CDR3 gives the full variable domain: DVKVTQSSRYLVKRTGEKVFLECVQDMDHENMFWYRQDPGLGLRLIYFSYDVKMKEKGDIPEGYSVSREKKERFSLILESASTNQTSMYLCASSLWDRENEQFFGPGTRLTVL.